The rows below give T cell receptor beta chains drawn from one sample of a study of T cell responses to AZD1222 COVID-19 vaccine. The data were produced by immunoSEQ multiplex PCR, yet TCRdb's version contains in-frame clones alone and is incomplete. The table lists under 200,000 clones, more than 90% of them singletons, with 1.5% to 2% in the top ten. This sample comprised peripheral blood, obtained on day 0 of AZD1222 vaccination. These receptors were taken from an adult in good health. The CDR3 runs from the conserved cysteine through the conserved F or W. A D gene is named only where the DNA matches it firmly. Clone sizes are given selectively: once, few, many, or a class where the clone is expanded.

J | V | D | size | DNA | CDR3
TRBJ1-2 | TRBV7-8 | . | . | TGTGCCAGCAGCTTAAGTTACAGGGCACAGGAATATGGCTACACCTTC | CASSLSYRAQEYGYTF
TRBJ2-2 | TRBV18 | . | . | TGTGCCAGCTCCTCTTCAACTGACACCGGGGAGCTGTTTTTT | CASSSSTDTGELFF
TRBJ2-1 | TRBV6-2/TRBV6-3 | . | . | TGTGCCAGCAGTGCCCCTAGCCGACTCTACAATGAGCAGTTCTTC | CASSAPSRLYNEQFF
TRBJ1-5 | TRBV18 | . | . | TGTGCCAGCTCAACCAGAGTCTCTTCGGAGCCCCAGCATTTT | CASSTRVSSEPQHF
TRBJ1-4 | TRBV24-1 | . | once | TGTGCCACCAGTGATTTGTGGGGAAAAGAGACTAATGAAAAACTGTTTTTT | CATSDLWGKETNEKLFF
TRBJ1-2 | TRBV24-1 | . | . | TGTGCCACCAGTGACAATCTAAATGGCTACACCTTC | CATSDNLNGYTF
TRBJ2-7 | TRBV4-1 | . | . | TGCGCCAGCAGCCAATATCGGGACGGAGACTACGAGCAGTACTTC | CASSQYRDGDYEQYF
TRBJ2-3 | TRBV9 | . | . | TGTGCCAGCAGCGTCCAGGGGTTAGGCACAGATACGCAGTATTTT | CASSVQGLGTDTQYF
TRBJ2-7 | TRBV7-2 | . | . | TGTGCCAGCAGTCGAGGGGGACCGGGGACTGCCTACGAGCAGTACTTC | CASSRGGPGTAYEQYF
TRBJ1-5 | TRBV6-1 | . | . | TGTGCCAGCAGTGAAACCCTCGGCAATCAGCCCCAGCATTTT | CASSETLGNQPQHF
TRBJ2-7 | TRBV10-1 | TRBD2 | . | TGCGCCAGCAGTGAGTCCCGGACTAGCGGGAGTACCTACGAGCAGTACTTC | CASSESRTSGSTYEQYF
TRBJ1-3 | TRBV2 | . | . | TGTGCCAGCAGTGAAGCCGGCCGGGCCTCTGGAAACACCATATATTTT | CASSEAGRASGNTIYF
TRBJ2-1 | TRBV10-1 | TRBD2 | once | TGCGCCAGCAGTGAGTTTGGCGGGAGGGTACACAATGAGCAGTTCTTC | CASSEFGGRVHNEQFF
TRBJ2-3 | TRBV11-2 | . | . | TGTGCCAGCAGCTTGCGAGAGACCACAGATACGCAGTATTTT | CASSLRETTDTQYF
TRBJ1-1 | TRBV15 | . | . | TGTGCCACCAGCAGAGCCGCAGGGAGGAACACTGAAGCTTTCTTT | CATSRAAGRNTEAFF
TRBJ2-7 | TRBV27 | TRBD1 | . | TGTGCCAGCAGTTTAAGGACAGGGCCTCCCTACGAGCAGTACTTC | CASSLRTGPPYEQYF
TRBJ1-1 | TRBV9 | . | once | TGTGCCAGCAGCGTAGACAGCCTGAACACTGAAGCTTTCTTT | CASSVDSLNTEAFF
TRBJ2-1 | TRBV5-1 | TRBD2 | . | TGCGCCAGCAGCTTGAGGCTAGCGGGAGACTACAATGAGCAGTTCTTC | CASSLRLAGDYNEQFF
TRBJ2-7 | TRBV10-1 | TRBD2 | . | TGCGCCAGCAGTGAGTCGCTAGCGGGAGGCCGGGCCTACGAGCAGTACTTC | CASSESLAGGRAYEQYF
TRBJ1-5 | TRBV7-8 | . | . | TGTGCCAGCAGCTTAGAAGAGCAGATCATAGGCTCTACGGAGGGCAATCAGCCCCAGCATTTT | CASSLEEQIIGSTEGNQPQHF
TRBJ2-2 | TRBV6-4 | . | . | TGTGCCAGCAGTGACCAGACAGGCGCCGGGGAGCTGTTTTTT | CASSDQTGAGELFF
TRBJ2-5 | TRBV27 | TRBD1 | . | TGTGCCAGTGGGACAGGGGTAAGGGAGACCCAGTACTTC | CASGTGVRETQYF
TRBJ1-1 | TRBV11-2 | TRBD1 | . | TGTGCCAGCAGCGAACGGGGACAGGGGGCGCGCACTGAAGCTTTCTTT | CASSERGQGARTEAFF
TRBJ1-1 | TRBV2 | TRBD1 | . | TGTGCCAGCAGTGAAACGGCAGGGGGCACTGAAGCTTTCTTT | CASSETAGGTEAFF
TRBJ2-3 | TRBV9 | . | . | TGTGCCAGCAGCCCCCAGGGCCCTAGCACAGATACGCAGTATTTT | CASSPQGPSTDTQYF
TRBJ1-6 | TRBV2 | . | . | TGTGCCAGCACCGAAGGGGTGGGGTTTCTTTCACCCCTCCACTTT | CASTEGVGFLSPLHF
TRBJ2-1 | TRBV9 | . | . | TGTGCCAGCAGCGTAGAAGGGGCCCAATACAATGAGCAGTTCTTC | CASSVEGAQYNEQFF
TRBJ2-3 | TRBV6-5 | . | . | TGTGCCAGCAGCCCAGGACAGTTCGATACGCAGTATTTT | CASSPGQFDTQYF
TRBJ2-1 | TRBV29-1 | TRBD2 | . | TGCAGCGCGGTAGGGACTAGCGGGGTATATGAGCAGTTCTTC | CSAVGTSGVYEQFF
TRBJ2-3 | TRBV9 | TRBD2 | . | TGTGCCAGCAGCGCGGGACTAGCGGGAGGTGGAGATACGCAGTATTTT | CASSAGLAGGGDTQYF
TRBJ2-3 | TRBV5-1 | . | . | TGCGCCAGCAGCTTGGCGGTCGGGGACGCAGATACGCAGTATTTT | CASSLAVGDADTQYF
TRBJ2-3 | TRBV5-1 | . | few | TGCGCCAGCAGCTTGATAGGGTTGGCAGATACGCAGTATTTT | CASSLIGLADTQYF
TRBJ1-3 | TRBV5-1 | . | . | TGCGCCAGCAGACGGACAGTAGGAAACACCATATATTTT | CASRRTVGNTIYF
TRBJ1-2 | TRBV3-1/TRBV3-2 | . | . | TGTGCCAGCAGCCAAACCGGGACTATGGCCGGTGGCTACACCTTC | CASSQTGTMAGGYTF
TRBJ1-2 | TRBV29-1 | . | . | TGCAGCGTTCCGAGGGGGTCCTATGGCTACACCTTC | CSVPRGSYGYTF
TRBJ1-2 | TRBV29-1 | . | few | TGCAGCGTTGAAGATCCCCACGGGGACTACACCTTC | CSVEDPHGDYTF
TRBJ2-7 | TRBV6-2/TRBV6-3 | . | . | TGTGCCAGCAGCCAAATGTGGACACCGGCCTACGAGCAGTACTTC | CASSQMWTPAYEQYF
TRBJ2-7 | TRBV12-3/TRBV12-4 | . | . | TGTGCCAGCAGTTTAAGCCCGTCCCACGAGCAGTACTTC | CASSLSPSHEQYF
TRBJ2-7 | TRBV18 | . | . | TGTGCCAGCTCACCCCGGACCACAAGCTCCTACGAGCAGTACTTC | CASSPRTTSSYEQYF
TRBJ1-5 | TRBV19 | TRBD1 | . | TGTGCCAGTAGTGTGCATCGACAGGGAGTACAGCCCCAGCATTTT | CASSVHRQGVQPQHF
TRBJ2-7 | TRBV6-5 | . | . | TGTGCCAGCAGTTACCGACAGGGAGGGAACGAGCAGTACTTC | CASSYRQGGNEQYF
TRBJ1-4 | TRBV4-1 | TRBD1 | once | TGCGCCAGCAGCCAAAGGTGGGGACAGGGGGATGGAACTAATGAAAAACTGTTTTTT | CASSQRWGQGDGTNEKLFF
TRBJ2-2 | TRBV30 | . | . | TGTGCCTGGACTGACGTTGCGAACACCGGGGAGCTGTTTTTT | CAWTDVANTGELFF
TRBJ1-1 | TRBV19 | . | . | TGTGCCAGTAGTTCGGACCGGGGCACTGAAGCTTTCTTT | CASSSDRGTEAFF
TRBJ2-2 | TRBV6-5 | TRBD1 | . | TGTGCCAGCAGTTACCGTTCGTCAGGGGGTGGCGGGGAGCTGTTTTTT | CASSYRSSGGGGELFF
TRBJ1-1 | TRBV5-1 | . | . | TGCGCCAGCAGCTTGAATCCGGGAACCTCGAACACTGAAGCTTTCTTT | CASSLNPGTSNTEAFF
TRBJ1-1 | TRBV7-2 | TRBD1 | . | TGTGCCAGCGGACAGGGATGGTGGAGAACTGAAGCTTTCTTT | CASGQGWWRTEAFF
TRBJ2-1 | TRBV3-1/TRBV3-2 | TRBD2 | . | TGTGCCAGCAGCCAATTGGGTGGGGGGGACGGCGTAAATTACAATGAGCAGTTCTTC | CASSQLGGGDGVNYNEQFF
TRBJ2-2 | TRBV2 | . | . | TGTGCCAGCCGCCAGGACCGATCTCAGGCCGGGGAGCTGTTTTTT | CASRQDRSQAGELFF
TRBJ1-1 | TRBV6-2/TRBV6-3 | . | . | TGTGCCAGCAGTTTGACAGTCCCCAACACTGAAGCTTTCTTT | CASSLTVPNTEAFF
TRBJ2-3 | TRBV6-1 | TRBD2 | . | TGTGCCAGCAGTGGTCGAGCGGGGGGGCGGGCAGATACGCAGTATTTT | CASSGRAGGRADTQYF
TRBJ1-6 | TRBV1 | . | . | TGCACCAGCAGTGGATCTCCACCAGCTCAGCCTAATTCACCCCTCCACTTT | CTSSGSPPAQPNSPLHF
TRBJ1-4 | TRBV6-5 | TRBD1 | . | TGTGCCAGCAGTCCCGGGACAGGGAATGAAAAACTGTTTTTT | CASSPGTGNEKLFF
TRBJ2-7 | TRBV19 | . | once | TGTGCCAGTAGTCTACTGGGGACGGGAGTTTACGAGCAGTACTTC | CASSLLGTGVYEQYF
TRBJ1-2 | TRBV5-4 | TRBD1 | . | TGTGCCAGCAGCCCCACAGGGGGAAACTATGGCTACACCTTC | CASSPTGGNYGYTF
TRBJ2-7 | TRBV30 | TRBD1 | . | TGTGCCTGGGCAACACAGGGGCCGTGGGGGTCGTACTTC | CAWATQGPWGSYF
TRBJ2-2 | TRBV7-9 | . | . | TGTGCCAGCAGCCAGGTCCTCGCCGGGGAGCTGTTTTTT | CASSQVLAGELFF
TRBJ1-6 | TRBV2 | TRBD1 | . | TGTGCCAGCAGTGATAGGGGACAGCATAATTCACCCCTCCACTTT | CASSDRGQHNSPLHF
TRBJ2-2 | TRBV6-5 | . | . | TGTGCCAGCGGAGGGCCACGGTTAACGGCCGGGGAGCTGTTTTTT | CASGGPRLTAGELFF
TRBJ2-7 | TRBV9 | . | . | TGTGCCAGCAGCGTAGGTCCGATCCAGTCCTACGAGCAGTACTTC | CASSVGPIQSYEQYF